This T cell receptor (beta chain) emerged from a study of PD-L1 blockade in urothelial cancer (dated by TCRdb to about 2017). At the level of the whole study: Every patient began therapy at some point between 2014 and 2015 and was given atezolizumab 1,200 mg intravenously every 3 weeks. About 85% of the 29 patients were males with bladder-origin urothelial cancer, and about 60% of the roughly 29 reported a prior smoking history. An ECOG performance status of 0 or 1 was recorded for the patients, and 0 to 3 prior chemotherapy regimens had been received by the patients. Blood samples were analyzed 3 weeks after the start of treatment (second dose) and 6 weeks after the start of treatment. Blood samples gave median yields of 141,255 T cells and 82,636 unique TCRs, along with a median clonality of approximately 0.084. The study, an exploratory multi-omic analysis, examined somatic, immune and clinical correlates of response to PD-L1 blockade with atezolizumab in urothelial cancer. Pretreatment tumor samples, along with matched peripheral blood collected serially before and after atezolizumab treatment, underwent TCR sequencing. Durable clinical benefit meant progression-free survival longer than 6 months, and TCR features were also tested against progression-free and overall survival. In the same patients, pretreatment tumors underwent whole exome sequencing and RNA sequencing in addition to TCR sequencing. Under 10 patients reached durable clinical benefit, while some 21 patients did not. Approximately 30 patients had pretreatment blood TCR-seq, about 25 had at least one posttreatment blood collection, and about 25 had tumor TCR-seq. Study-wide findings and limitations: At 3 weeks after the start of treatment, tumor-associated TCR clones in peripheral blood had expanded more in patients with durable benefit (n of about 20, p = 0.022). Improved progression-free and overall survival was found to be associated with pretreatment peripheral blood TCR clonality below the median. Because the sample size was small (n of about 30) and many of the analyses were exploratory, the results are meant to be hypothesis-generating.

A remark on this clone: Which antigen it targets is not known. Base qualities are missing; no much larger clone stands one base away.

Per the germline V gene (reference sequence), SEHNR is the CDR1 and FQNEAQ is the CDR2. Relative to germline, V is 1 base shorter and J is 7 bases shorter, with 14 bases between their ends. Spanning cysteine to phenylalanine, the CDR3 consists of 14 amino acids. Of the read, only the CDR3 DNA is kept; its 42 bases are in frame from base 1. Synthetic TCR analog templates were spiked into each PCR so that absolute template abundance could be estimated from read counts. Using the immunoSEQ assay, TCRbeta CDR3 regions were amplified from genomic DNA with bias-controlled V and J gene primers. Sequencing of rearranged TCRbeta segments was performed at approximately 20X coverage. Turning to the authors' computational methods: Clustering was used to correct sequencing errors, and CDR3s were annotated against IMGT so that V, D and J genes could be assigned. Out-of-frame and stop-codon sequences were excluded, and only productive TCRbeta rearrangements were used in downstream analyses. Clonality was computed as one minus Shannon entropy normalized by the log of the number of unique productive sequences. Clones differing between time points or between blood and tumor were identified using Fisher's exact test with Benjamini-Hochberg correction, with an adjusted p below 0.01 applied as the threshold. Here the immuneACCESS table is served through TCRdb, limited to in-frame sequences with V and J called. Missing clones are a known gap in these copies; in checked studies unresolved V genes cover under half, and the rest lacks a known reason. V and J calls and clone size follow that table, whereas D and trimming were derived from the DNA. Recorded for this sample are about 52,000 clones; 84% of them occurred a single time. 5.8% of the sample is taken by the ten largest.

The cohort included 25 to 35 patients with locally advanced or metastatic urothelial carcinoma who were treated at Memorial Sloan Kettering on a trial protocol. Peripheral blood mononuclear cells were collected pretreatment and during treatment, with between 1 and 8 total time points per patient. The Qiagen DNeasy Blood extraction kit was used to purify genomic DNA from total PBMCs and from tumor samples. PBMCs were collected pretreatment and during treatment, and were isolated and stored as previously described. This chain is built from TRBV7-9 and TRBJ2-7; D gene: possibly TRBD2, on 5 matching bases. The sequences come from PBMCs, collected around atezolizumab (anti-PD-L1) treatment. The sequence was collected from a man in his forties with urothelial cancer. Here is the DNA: TGTGCCAGCAGCTTAGAGGCCGGAGGCCTAGAGCAGTACTTC. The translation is CASSLEAGGLEQYF. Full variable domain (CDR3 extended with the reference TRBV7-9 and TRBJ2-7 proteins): DTGVSQNPRHKITKRGQNVTFRCDPISEHNRLYWYRQTLGQGPEFLTYFQNEAQLEKSRLLSDRFSAERPKGSFSTLEIQRTEQGDSAMYLCASSLEAGGLEQYFGPGTRLTVT.